This paragraph covers one TCR beta chain sequence. Its antigen is undetermined. The data are from a study of T cell responses to AZD1222 COVID-19 vaccine. Germline CDR1 MNHEY, CDR2 SVGAGI. The V end was cut by 7 bases, the J end by 1 base, with 9 bases between. The CDR3 totals 13 residues. Study-level findings and limits: Donors were mostly white British, more females; clonal diversity possibly underestimated. Two AZD1222 doses significantly raised spike-specific TCR breadth and depth over controls. Only six AZD1222 recipients tested seropositive at baseline. None of the repertoires were sampled until the peak T cell response had passed.

Measured with immunoSEQ multiplex PCR; TCRdb has only the in-frame clones, and not every one. The table has about 180,000 clones, around 88% seen once. The chain carries TRBV6-5 and TRBJ2-3; perhaps TRBD1 as D (6 bases). This clonotype originated in an adult who received the AZD1222 COVID-19 vaccine. This material consisted of peripheral blood, taken 28 days after the second AZD1222 dose. CDR3 amino acids: CASTRTGTDTQYF. The CDR3 DNA follows: TGTGCCAGCACCCGGACAGGCACAGATACGCAGTATTTT.